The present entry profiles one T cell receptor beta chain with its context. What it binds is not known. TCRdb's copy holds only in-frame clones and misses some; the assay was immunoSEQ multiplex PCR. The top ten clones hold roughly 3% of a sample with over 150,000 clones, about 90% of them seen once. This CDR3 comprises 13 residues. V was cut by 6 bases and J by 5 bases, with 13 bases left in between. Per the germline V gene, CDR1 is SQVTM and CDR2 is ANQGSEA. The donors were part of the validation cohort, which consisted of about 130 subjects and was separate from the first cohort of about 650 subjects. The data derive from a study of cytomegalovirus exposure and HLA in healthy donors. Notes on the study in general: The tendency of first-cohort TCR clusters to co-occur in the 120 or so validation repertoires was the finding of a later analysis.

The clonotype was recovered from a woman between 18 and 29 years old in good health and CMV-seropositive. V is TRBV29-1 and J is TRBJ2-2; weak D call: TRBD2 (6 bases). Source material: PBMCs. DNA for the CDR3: TGCAGCGTGCAGGGAGGTAGGACCGGGGAGCTGTTTTTT. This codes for CSVQGGRTGELFF.